The TCR beta chain described here comes from a study of T cells after yellow fever vaccination. This clonotype was observed many times. Its antigen is not identified. The CDR3 contains 18 residues. V was trimmed by 0 bases and J by 5 bases, leaving 21 bases between them. Germline lookup yields CDR1 MGHRA and CDR2 YSYEKL. TCRdb processed the 5' RACE reads anew with MiXCR; each CDR3 protein has one entry. This sample has 100,000 to 150,000 distinct CDR3 sequences, with 6% to 8% found just once. Study findings and constraints: Researchers noted that a small share of clonotypes showed up in both CD4 and CD8 compartments. Post-booster repertoires contained most primary-vaccination clones again (96% CD4, over 70% CD8). Abundant clonotypes from the bulk population could have been carried over as contaminants into FACS-sorted repertoires.

The chain recombines TRBV4-1 with TRBJ2-3, with TRBD2 as a possible D gene (7 bases). The receptor comes from a young man who received the YFV17D yellow fever vaccine. The material was CD4+ T cells sorted from PBMCs, obtained around 10 days after the first yellow fever vaccination. The CDR3 spells CASSQELGVGGAGDTQYF. Here the CDR3 DNA reads TGCGCCAGCAGCCAAGAATTGGGGGTTGGGGGGGCTGGAGATACGCAGTATTTT.